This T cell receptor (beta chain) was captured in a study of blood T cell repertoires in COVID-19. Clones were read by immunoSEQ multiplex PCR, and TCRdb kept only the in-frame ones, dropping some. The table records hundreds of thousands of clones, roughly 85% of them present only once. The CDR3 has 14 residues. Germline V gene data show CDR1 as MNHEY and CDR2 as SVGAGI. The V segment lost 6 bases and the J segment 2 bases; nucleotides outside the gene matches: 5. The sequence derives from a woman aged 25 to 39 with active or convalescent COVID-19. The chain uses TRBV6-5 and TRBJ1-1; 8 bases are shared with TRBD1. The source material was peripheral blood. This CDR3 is CASSQDRGNTEAFF. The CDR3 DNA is TGTGCCAGCAGCCAAGACAGGGGTAACACTGAAGCTTTCTTT.